Sequencing of this TCR beta chain was carried out in a study of blood T cell repertoires in COVID-19. Some clones are missing from TCRdb's copy, which holds only in-frame ones; the method was immunoSEQ multiplex PCR. The sample shows about 23,000 clones, around 86% of them seen only once. The CDR3 is 14 amino acids. Germline V gene data show CDR1 as MNHEY and CDR2 as SVGAGI. The V gene lost 0 bases and the J gene lost 4 bases, with 9 bases spanning the gap. The clonotype comes from a woman of 80 years or more with acute or convalescent COVID-19. The chain is built from TRBV6-5 and TRBJ1-2; maybe TRBD1 (6 bases). The sequenced sample was peripheral blood. The CDR3 reads CASSYSGQLYGYTF. CDR3 in DNA: TGTGCCAGCAGTTACTCCGGACAGCTCTATGGCTACACCTTC.